Included here is one T cell receptor (beta chain) sequence, with context. The data were taken from a study of control samples from healthy donors and cancer patients. The repertoire was sequenced with immunoSEQ multiplex PCR; TCRdb's copy has only in-frame clones and lacks some. The sample includes around 140,000 clones, roughly nine tenths of them seen just once. Germline CDR1 LGHDT, CDR2 YNNKEL (reference sequence). After removal of 4 bases from V and 1 base from J, the junction contained 4 bases not matched to a gene. The CDR3 is 16 residues long. Sequencing was carried out using blood. The TCR sequence derives from a man aged 18 to 30 in good health. This chain joins TRBV3-1 (or the pseudogene TRBV3-2) and TRBJ2-3, with 11 bases identical to TRBD1. CDR3 sequence (DNA): TGTGCCAGCAGCCGCTCGGGACAGGGGGGCACAGATACGCAGTATTTT. Amino acids: CASSRSGQGGTDTQYF.